Below, 17 T cell receptor beta chains from the same sample are listed, as sequenced in a study of monozygotic twins with inflammatory bowel disease. TCRdb reanalyzed the 5' RACE reads, giving one entry per CDR3 protein sequence and no DNA. This sample's table reports around 450,000 distinct CDR3 sequences. Sequences were obtained from blood. The receptor set was obtained from a human donor with ulcerative colitis or Crohn's disease, or a healthy co-twin of an affected twin (not recorded which).

This chain joins TRBV7-3 and TRBJ2-2. CDR1 is SGHTA, CDR2 FQGTGA, per germline. The CDR3 has 16 residues. CDR3 residues: CASSLGLAGSTGELFF. Filled out from reference TRBV7-3 and TRBJ2-2, the complete variable domain reads GAGVSQTPSNKVTEKGKYVELRCDPISGHTALYWYRQSLGQGPEFLIYFQGTGAADDSGLPNDRFFAVRPEGSVSTLKIQRTERGDSAVYLCASSLGLAGSTGELFFGEGSRLTVL.

The chain links TRBV7-8 to TRBJ2-2; TCRdb gives TRBD1 as the D gene, but with no DNA this cannot be confirmed. The CDR3 contains 13 residues. Per germline, CDR1 SGHVS and CDR2 FQNEAQ. CDR3 amino acids: CASSRGIFGELFF.

The rearrangement links TRBV12-3 or TRBV12-4 to TRBJ1-3; TCRdb's assignment of TRBD1 cannot be checked, as there is no DNA. There are 16 residues in the CDR3. CDR3 residues: CASQGQRYYSGNTIYF.

The chain couples TRBV11-2 to TRBJ2-7; TCRdb names TRBD2, which stays unverified in the absence of DNA. CDR3 size: 14 residues. The germline V gene encodes CDR1 SGHAT and CDR2 FQNNGV. CDR3 region: CASSLNGGAYEQYF.

The chain combines TRBV10-3 with TRBJ1-4; there is no DNA to check the TCRdb D call of TRBD1. Per germline, CDR1 ENHRY and CDR2 SYGVKD. The CDR3 contains 12 residues. The chain's CDR3 is CATRAVNEKLFF.

This chain joins TRBV28 and TRBJ2-4. CDR1 MDHEN and CDR2 SYDVKM come from the germline V gene. This CDR3 has 16 amino acids. The CDR3 sequence is CASSRQTSQAKNIQYF.

The rearrangement joins TRBV12-5 to TRBJ1-1; the D call of TRBD1 rests on TCRdb alone, since no DNA is present to check it. Looked up from germline, CDR1 is LGHNT and CDR2 is FRNRAP. The CDR3 totals 14 residues. The CDR3 reads CASGLLTGGGEAFF.

V usage is TRBV30 and J usage is TRBJ1-2; TCRdb selects TRBD1, and the lack of DNA leaves this call unchecked. The CDR3 is made up of 12 amino acids. Germline V gives CDR1 GTSNPN, CDR2 SVGIG (reference sequence). CDR3 in amino acids: CAWSTGDRKYTF.

This rearrangement joins TRBV7-2 to TRBJ1-5; TCRdb outputs TRBD1, but without DNA this stays unchecked. The CDR3 runs to 14 residues. Germline assignment: CDR1 SGHTA and CDR2 FQGNSA. The CDR3 sequence is CASSLGQGPQPQHF.

The chain couples TRBV20-1 to TRBJ2-3. The CDR3 is made up of 11 amino acids. Germline CDR1 reads DFQATT; CDR2 reads SNEGSKA (reference sequence). CDR3 protein: CSASPPDTQYF.

The chain is built from TRBV11-3 and TRBJ2-5. Germline CDR1 is SGHNT and CDR2 is YENEEA. The CDR3 length is 14 residues. CDR3 sequence: CASSLGPDWETQYF.

V and J are TRBV20-1 and TRBJ2-7. Germline loops: CDR1 DFQATT, CDR2 SNEGSKA (reference sequence). The CDR3 has 14 residues. CDR3 region: CSARDSQGVYEQYF.

The chain joins TRBV2 to TRBJ2-3; with no DNA, the TCRdb D assignment of TRBD2 cannot be verified. The CDR3 extends over 16 amino acids. The germline gives CDR1 SNHLY, CDR2 FYNNEI. The CDR3 here is CASTLNPLAGTDTQYF.

V usage is TRBV18 and J usage is TRBJ2-2. Germline V lookup: CDR1 KGHSH, CDR2 LQKENI. The CDR3 runs 13 residues. CDR3 sequence reads: CASSPGITGELFF.

The chain is built from TRBV5-1 and TRBJ2-3; TCRdb's D call, TRBD1, is unchecked because there is no DNA. The CDR3 spans 13 residues. In germline, CDR1 is SGHRS, CDR2 YFSETQ. The CDR3: CASSLVSGDTQYF. Variable domain in full (rest from reference TRBV5-1 and TRBJ2-3): KAGVTQTPRYLIKTRGQQVTLSCSPISGHRSVSWYQQTPGQGLQFLFEYFSETQRNKGNFPGRFSGRQFSNSRSEMNVSTLELGDSALYLCASSLVSGDTQYFGPGTRLTVL.

The CDR3 region is CAISEDSPSYNSPLHF. The gene calls are TRBV10-3 and TRBJ1-6; TCRdb returns TRBD1, unconfirmable since there is no DNA. This CDR3 comprises 16 residues. The germline CDR1 and CDR2 sequences are ENHRY and SYGVKD.

This chain links TRBV20-1 with TRBJ2-7; the D call from TCRdb, TRBD2, cannot be confirmed without DNA. CDR3 size: 13 residues. Germline values: CDR1 DFQATT, CDR2 SNEGSKA (reference sequence). The CDR3 loop reads CSVFRRAPYEQYF.